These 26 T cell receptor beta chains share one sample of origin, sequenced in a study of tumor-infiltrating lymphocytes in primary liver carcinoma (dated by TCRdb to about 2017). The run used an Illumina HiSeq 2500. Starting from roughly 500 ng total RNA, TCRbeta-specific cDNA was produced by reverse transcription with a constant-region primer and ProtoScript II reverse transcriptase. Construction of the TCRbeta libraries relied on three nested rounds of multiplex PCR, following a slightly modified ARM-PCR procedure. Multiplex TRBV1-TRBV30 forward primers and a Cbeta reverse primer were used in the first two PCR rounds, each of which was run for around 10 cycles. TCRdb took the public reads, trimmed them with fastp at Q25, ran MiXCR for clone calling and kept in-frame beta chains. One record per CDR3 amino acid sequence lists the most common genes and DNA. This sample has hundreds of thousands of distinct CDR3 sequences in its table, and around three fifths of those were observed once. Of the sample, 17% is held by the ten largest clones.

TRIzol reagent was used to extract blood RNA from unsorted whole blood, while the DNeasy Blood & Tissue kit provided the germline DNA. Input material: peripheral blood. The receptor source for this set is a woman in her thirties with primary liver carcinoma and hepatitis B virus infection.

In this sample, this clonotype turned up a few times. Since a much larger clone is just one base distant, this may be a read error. The CDR3 DNA sequence: TGTGCCAGCACCCGTATAGGAGCCTACGAGCAGTACTTC. Translation gives CASTRIGAYEQYF. The rearrangement joins TRBV12-3 or TRBV12-4 to TRBJ2-7, with D unclear. V was cut by 7 bases and J by 2 bases, with 12 bases left in between. The CDR3 loop spans 13 amino acids.

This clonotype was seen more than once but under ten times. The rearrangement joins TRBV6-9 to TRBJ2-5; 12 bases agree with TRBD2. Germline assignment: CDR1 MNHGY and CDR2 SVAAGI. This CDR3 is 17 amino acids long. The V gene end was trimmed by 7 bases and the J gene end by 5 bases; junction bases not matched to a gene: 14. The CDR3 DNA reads TGTGCCAGCAAAGGGCTAGCGGGAGGGGATGAGTCGGAGACCCAGTACTTC. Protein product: CASKGLAGGDESETQYF.

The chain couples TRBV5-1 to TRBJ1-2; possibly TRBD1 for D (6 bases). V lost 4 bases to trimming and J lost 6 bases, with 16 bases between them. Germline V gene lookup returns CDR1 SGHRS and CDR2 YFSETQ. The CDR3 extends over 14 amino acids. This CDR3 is CASSHTGRRDGYTF. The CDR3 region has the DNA TGCGCCAGCAGCCACACAGGGAGAAGAGATGGCTACACCTTC. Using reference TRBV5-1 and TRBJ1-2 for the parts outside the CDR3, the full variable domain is KAGVTQTPRYLIKTRGQQVTLSCSPISGHRSVSWYQQTPGQGLQFLFEYFSETQRNKGNFPGRFSGRQFSNSRSEMNVSTLELGDSALYLCASSHTGRRDGYTFGSGTRLTVV.

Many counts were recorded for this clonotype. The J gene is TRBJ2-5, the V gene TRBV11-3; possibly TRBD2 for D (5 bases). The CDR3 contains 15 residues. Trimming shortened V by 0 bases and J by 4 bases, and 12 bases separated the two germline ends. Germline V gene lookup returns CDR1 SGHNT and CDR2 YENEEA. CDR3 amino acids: CASSLDVTRTETQYF. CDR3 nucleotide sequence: TGTGCCAGCAGCTTAGATGTAACTAGAACAGAGACCCAGTACTTC.

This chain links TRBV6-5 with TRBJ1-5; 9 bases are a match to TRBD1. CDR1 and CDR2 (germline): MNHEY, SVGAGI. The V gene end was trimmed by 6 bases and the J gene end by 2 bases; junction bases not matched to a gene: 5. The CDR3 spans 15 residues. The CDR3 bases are TGTGCCAGCAGACCGACAGGGGGAGGCAATCAGCCCCAGCATTTT. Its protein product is CASRPTGGGNQPQHF.

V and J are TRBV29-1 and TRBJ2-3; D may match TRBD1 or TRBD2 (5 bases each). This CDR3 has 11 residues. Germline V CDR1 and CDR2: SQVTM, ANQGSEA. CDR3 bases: TGCAACGGGGCCCTAGGGCATATGCAGTATTTT. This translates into CNGALGHMQYF.

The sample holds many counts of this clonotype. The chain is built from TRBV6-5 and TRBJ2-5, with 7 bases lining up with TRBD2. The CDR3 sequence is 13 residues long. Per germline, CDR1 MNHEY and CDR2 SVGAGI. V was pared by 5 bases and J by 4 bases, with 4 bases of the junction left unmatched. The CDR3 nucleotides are TGTGCCAGCAGTAACTTAGCGGGAGAGACCCAGTACTTC. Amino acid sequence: CASSNLAGETQYF.

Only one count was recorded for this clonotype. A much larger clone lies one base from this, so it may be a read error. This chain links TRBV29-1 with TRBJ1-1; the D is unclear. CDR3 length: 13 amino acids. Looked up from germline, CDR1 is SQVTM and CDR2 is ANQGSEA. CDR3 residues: CSATPDPNNEAFF. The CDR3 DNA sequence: TGCAGCGCTACCCCGGATCCGAACAATGAAGCTTTCTTT.

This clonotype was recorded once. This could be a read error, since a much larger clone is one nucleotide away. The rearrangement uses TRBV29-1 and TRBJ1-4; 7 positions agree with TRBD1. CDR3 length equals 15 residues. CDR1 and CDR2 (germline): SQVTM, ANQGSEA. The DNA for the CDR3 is TGCAGCGTTGAACTCCACAGGGGAACTAGTGAAAAACTGTTTTTT. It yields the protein CSVELHRGTSEKLFF.

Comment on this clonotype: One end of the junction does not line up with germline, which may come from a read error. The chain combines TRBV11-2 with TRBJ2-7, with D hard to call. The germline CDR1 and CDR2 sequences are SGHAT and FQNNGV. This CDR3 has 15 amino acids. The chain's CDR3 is CASSLEGSGFVELYF. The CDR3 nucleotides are TGTGCCAGCAGCTTAGAGGGAAGTGGTTTCGTGGAGCTGTACTTC.

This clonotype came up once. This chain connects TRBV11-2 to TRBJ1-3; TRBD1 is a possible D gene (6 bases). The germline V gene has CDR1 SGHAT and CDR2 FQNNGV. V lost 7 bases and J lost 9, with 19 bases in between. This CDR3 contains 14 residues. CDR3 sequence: CASNSGPGTSTIYF. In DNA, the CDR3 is TGTGCCAGCAACTCCGGACCGGGGACAAGCACCATATATTTT.

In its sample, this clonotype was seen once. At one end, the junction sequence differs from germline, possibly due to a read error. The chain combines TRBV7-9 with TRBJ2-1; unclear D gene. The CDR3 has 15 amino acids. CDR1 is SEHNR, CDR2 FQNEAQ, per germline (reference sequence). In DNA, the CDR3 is TGTGCCAGTAGCTTAAATTTGAAGAGGTACAATGGGCAGTTCTTC. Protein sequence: CASSLNLKRYNGQFF.

The CDR3 loop is CASSLGGPESEQYF. The CDR3 nucleotides are TGTGCCAGCAGCTTGGGGGGACCGGAGAGCGAGCAGTACTTC. The rearrangement uses TRBV11-3 and TRBJ2-7; a possible D gene is TRBD2 (6 bases). Trimming took off 3 bases at V and 6 bases at J, with 15 bases between the two ends. CDR3 length: 14 residues. Germline values: CDR1 SGHNT, CDR2 YENEEA.

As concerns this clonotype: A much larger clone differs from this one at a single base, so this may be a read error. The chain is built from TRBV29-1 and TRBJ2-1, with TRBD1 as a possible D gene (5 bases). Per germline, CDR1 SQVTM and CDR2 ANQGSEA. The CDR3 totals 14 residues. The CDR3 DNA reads TGCAGCGTTGAGATACGACAGTCCTTCAATGAGCAGTTCTTC. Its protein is CSVEIRQSFNEQFF.

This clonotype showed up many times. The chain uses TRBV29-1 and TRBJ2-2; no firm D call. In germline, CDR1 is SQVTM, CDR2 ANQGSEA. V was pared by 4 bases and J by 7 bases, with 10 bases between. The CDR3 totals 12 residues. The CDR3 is CSVVPPSGELFF. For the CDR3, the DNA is TGCAGCGTTGTACCCCCCAGCGGGGAGCTGTTTTTT.

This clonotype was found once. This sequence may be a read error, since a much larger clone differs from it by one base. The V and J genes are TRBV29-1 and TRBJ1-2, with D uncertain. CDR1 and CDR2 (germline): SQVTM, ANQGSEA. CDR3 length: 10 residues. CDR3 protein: CNVEVGGYTF. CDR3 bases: TGCAACGTGGAGGTCGGAGGCTACACCTTC.

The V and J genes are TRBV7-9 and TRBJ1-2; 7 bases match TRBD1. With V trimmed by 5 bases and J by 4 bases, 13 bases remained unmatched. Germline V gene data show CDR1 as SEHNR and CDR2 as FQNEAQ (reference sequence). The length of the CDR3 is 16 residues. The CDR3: CASSTPTIGGGYGYTF. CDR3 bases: TGTGCCAGCAGCACCCCGACGATAGGGGGCGGCTATGGCTACACCTTC.

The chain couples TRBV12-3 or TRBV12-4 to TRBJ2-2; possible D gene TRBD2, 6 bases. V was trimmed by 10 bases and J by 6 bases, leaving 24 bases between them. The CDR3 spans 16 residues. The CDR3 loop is CATKYGGSKNAGELFF. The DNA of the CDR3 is TGTGCCACCAAGTACGGGGGTTCTAAAAATGCCGGGGAGCTGTTTTTT.

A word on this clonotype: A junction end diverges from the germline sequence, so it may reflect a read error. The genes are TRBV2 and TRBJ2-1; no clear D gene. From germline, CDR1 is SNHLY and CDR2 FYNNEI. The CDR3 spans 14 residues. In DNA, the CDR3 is TGTGCCAGTCGAGACGCCTATACCTACAATGAGCAGTCCTTC. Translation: CASRDAYTYNEQSF.

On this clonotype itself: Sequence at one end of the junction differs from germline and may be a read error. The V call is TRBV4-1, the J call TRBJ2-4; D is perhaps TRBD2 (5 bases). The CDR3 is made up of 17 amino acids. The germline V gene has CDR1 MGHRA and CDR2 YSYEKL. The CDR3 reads CASSLAATARAKSIQYF. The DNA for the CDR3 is TGCGCCAGCAGCCTAGCCGCCACGGCGAGGGCCAAAAGCATTCAGTACTTC.

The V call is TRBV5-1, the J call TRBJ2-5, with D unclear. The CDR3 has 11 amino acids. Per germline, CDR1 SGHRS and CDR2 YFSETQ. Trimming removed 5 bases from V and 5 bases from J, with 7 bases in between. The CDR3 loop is CASRTAETQYF. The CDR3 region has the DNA TGCGCCAGCAGGACCGCGGAGACCCAGTACTTC.

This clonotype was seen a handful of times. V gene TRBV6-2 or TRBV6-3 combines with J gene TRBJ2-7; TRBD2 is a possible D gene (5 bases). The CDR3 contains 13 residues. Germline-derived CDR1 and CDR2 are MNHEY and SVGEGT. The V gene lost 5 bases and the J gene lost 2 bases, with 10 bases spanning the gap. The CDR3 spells CASSQDGTYEQYF. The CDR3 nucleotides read TGTGCCAGCAGTCAGGACGGGACCTACGAGCAGTACTTC.

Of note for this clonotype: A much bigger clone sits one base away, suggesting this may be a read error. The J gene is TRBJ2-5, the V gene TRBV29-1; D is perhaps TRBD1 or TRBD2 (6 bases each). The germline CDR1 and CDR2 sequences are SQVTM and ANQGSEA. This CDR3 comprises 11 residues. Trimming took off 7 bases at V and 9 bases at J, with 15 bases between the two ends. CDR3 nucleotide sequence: TGCAGCGGGCAACAGGGACTCGCCCAGTACTTC. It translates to CSGQQGLAQYF.

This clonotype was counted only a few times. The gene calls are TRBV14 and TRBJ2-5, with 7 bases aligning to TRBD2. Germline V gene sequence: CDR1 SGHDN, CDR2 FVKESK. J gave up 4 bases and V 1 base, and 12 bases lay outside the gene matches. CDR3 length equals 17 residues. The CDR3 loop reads CASSQALGGSGRETQYF. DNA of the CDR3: TGTGCCAGCAGCCAAGCCTTGGGCGGGAGCGGAAGAGAGACCCAGTACTTC.

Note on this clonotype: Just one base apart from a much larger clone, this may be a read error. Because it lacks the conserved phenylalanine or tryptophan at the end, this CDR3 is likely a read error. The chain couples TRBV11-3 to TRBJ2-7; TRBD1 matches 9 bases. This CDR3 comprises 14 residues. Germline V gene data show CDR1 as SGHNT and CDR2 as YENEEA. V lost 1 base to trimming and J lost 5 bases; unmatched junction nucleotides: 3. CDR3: CASSLGTGVNEQYL. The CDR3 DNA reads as TGTGCCAGCAGCTTAGGGACAGGGGTTAACGAGCAGTACCTC.

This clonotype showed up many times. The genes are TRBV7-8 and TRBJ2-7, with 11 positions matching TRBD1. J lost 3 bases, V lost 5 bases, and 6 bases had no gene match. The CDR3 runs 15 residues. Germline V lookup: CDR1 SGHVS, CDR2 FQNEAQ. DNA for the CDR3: TGTGCCAGCAGCCCCACGGACAGGGGGCTCTACGAGCAGTACTTC. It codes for CASSPTDRGLYEQYF.